These 23 T cell receptor beta chains share one sample of origin, sequenced in a study of T cell repertoires in cytomegalovirus infection. TCRdb processed the reads anew with MiXCR; each CDR3 protein has one entry. The data contain about 920,000 distinct CDR3 sequences, 30% to 40% of them singletons. For these receptors, no antigen is known. The source material was cultured CD8+ T cells from PBMCs, sampled from culture after CMV antigen stimulation. The receptors stem from a human donor in good health (CMV status not recorded). Some clones in this sample may be carry-over from other donors' samples.

The J gene is TRBJ1-1, the V gene TRBV27; D unclear. The V end was cut by 7 bases, the J end by 1 base, with 16 bases between. Germline assignment: CDR1 MNHEY and CDR2 SMNVEV (reference sequence). CDR3 size: 15 residues. The CDR3 protein is CASTYRGGRNTEAFF. DNA for the CDR3: TGTGCCAGCACTTATCGCGGCGGAAGGAACACTGAAGCTTTCTTT.

The sample holds a few counts of this clonotype. CDR3 nucleotide sequence: TGTGCCAGCACCCCGCCCGAGCGTATGATGAACACTGAAGCTTTCTTT. As protein: CASTPPERMMNTEAFF. V is TRBV12-3 or TRBV12-4 and J is TRBJ1-1; D not certain. V lost 7 bases, J lost 0 bases, and 18 bases lay in between. The CDR3 sequence is 16 residues long.

This clonotype was counted a few times. The V gene is TRBV6-2 or TRBV6-3, the J gene TRBJ2-1; 12 bases are a match to TRBD2. V shed 0 bases, J shed 15 bases, and the junction held 12 bases outside the gene matches. The CDR3 is made up of 16 amino acids. The germline CDR1 and CDR2 sequences are MNHEY and SVGEGT. DNA for the CDR3: TGTGCCAGCAGTTACTCCCTACTAGCGGGGGGTTCAGAGGTGTTCTTC. Translated, it gives CASSYSLLAGGSEVFF.

This clonotype was seen a few times. The gene calls are TRBV19 and TRBJ2-3, with D maybe TRBD2 (6 bases). Trimming removed 3 bases at V and 1 base at J, with 14 bases between. CDR1 is LNHDA and CDR2 is SQIVND in the germline V gene (reference sequence). The CDR3 is 16 amino acids. The CDR3 DNA sequence: TGTGCCAGTAGTATTTCGGGCGGGGCCGGCACAGATACGCAGTATTTT. This sequence encodes CASSISGGAGTDTQYF.

The chain is built from TRBV27 and TRBJ2-7; D unclear. Germline V gives CDR1 MNHEY, CDR2 SMNVEV (reference sequence). The CDR3 totals 13 residues. V gave up 4 bases and J gave up 1 base, with 8 bases separating them. The CDR3 DNA is TGTGCCAGCAGTTCCGGACCATCCTACGAGCAGTACGTC. Amino acid sequence: CASSSGPSYEQYV.

This clonotype was observed once. This chain uses TRBV27 with TRBJ2-1, with D uncertain. Germline CDR1 reads MNHEY; CDR2 reads SMNVEV (reference sequence). The V end lost 3 bases, the J end lost 2 bases, and 11 bases lay between the germline ends. This CDR3 region has 15 residues. In DNA form, the CDR3 reads TGTGCCAGCAGTTTTAGTGGGAATACCTACAATGAGCAGTTCTTC. It codes for CASSFSGNTYNEQFF.

In this sample, this clonotype turned up many times. This chain's CDR3 is CASSHVGRTGELFF. As DNA, the CDR3 is TGTGCCAGCAGCCACGTCGGCAGAACCGGGGAGCTGTTTTTT. The J gene is TRBJ2-2, the V gene TRBV7-2; D not certain. Germline loops: CDR1 SGHTA, CDR2 FQGNSA. V was pared by 5 bases and J by 5 bases, with 12 bases between. The CDR3 contains 14 residues.

There are a few counts of this clonotype. The gene calls are TRBV7-6 and TRBJ2-7; 8 bases map to TRBD1. This CDR3 comprises 14 residues. Germline-derived CDR1 and CDR2 are SGHVS and FNYEAQ. With 5 bases clipped from V and 2 bases from J, the junction kept 5 bases outside the gene matches. In DNA, the CDR3 is TGTGCCAGCAGCGACAGGGGAAGTCCCTACGAGCAGTACTTC. Its protein is CASSDRGSPYEQYF.

The chain carries TRBV7-6 and TRBJ2-3, with D possibly TRBD1 on 6 matching bases. Germline V lookup: CDR1 SGHVS, CDR2 FNYEAQ. V was pared by 5 bases and J by 2 bases, with 11 bases between. The CDR3 spans 14 residues. The CDR3 spells CASSRGQNTDTQYF. CDR3 coding DNA: TGTGCCAGCAGCCGCGGACAGAACACAGATACGCAGTATTTT.

This clonotype was observed a few times. The chain combines TRBV2 with TRBJ1-5; weak D call: TRBD1 (5 bases). Germline CDR1 SNHLY, CDR2 FYNNEI. V was shortened by 5 bases and J by 5 bases, with 13 bases between the two germline ends. The CDR3 extends over 14 amino acids. The CDR3: CASSTSGWDQPQHF. The CDR3 nucleotides read TGTGCCAGCAGTACCTCAGGGTGGGATCAGCCCCAGCATTTT.

This clonotype has only a few counts. In DNA form, the CDR3 reads TGCGCCAGCAGCGAGATAGGGATAGACTATGGCTACACCTTC. It yields the protein CASSEIGIDYGYTF. The chain combines TRBV4-3 with TRBJ1-2; D gene ambiguous. The CDR3 is 14 residues long. The ends were cut back, 5 bases at V and 3 bases at J, with 13 bases in the middle. The germline gives CDR1 LGHNA, CDR2 YSLEER.

This clonotype was seen a few times. The chain employs TRBV4-2 and TRBJ1-1; possibly TRBD1 for D (5 bases). The V gene's germline CDR1 is LGHNA and CDR2 YNFKEQ. V gave up 1 base and J gave up 3 bases, with 12 bases separating them. The CDR3 extends over 15 amino acids. CDR3 residues: CASSQGGGGDTEAFF. CDR3 sequence (DNA): TGTGCCAGCAGCCAAGGGGGGGGAGGGGACACTGAAGCTTTCTTT.

The rearrangement links TRBV6-5 to TRBJ2-7, with D uncertain. The CDR3 runs to 14 residues. Between the trimmed V and J ends, which lost 5 bases and 5 bases, there was a span of 16 bases. Germline V gene lookup returns CDR1 MNHEY and CDR2 SVGAGI. The CDR3 bases are TGTGCCAGCAGTCCCGGATTATTGGTGGACGAGCAGTACGTC. This gives the protein CASSPGLLVDEQYV.

V is TRBV29-1 and J is TRBJ2-3; tentatively, D is TRBD1 (6 bases). Trimming stripped 6 bases from V and 7 bases from J, with 14 bases between. The CDR3 contains 12 residues. Germline V lookup: CDR1 SQVTM, CDR2 ANQGSEA. DNA for the CDR3: TGCAGCGTCCTGGGACAACTTTATACGCAGTATTTT. It encodes CSVLGQLYTQYF.

The V call is TRBV19, the J call TRBJ1-1; perhaps TRBD1 as D (6 bases). The ends were cut back, 2 bases at V and 1 base at J, with 8 bases in the middle. The CDR3 has 14 amino acids. In germline, CDR1 is LNHDA, CDR2 SQIVND (reference sequence). CDR3 loop: CASSISGANTEAFF. DNA of the CDR3: TGTGCCAGTAGTATATCAGGGGCGAACACTGAAGCTTTCTTT.

The rearrangement uses TRBV20-1 and TRBJ1-1; no definite D call. V was shortened by 1 base and J by 1 base, with 7 bases between the two germline ends. The CDR3 is made up of 13 amino acids. Germline V CDR1 and CDR2: DFQATT, SNEGSKA (reference sequence). This chain's CDR3 is CSARGTGNTEAFF. CDR3 DNA sequence: TGCAGTGCTAGAGGGACGGGGAACACTGAAGCTTTCTTT.

This chain uses TRBV20-1 with TRBJ2-3; unclear D gene. Trimming left V 5 bases short and J 4 bases short, with 13 bases between. The germline V gene has CDR1 DFQATT and CDR2 SNEGSKA (reference sequence). This CDR3 contains 13 residues. The CDR3 spells CSAAGLGADTQYF. Here the CDR3 DNA reads TGCAGTGCTGCTGGGTTAGGTGCAGATACGCAGTATTTT.

The chain combines TRBV6-5 with TRBJ1-2, with TRBD1 matching over 9 bases. With V trimmed by 5 bases and J by 6 bases, 4 bases remained unmatched. Germline V CDR1 and CDR2: MNHEY, SVGAGI. The CDR3 runs to 13 residues. DNA of the CDR3: TGTGCCAGCAGTCACAGGGGGCCAAATGGCTACACCTTC. It encodes CASSHRGPNGYTF.

The V call is TRBV11-2, the J call TRBJ2-1, with a possible D match to TRBD1 (6 bases). V was cut by 5 bases and J by 4 bases, with 18 bases left in between. CDR1 is SGHAT, CDR2 FQNNGV, per germline. The CDR3 has 16 amino acids. The CDR3 spells CASSGSDRSPYNEQFF. DNA of the CDR3: TGTGCCAGCAGCGGGAGCGACAGGTCCCCGTACAATGAGCAGTTCTTC.

Here the CDR3 DNA reads TGCAGTGCTAGAGGGGAGGCAGGGGTAGGCTATGGCTACACCTTC. Its protein is CSARGEAGVGYGYTF. V usage is TRBV20-1 and J usage is TRBJ1-2; D possibly corresponds to TRBD1 (6 bases). Germline lookup yields CDR1 DFQATT and CDR2 SNEGSKA (reference sequence). Trimming removed 1 base at V and 4 bases at J, with 16 bases between. CDR3 length equals 15 residues.

The chain joins TRBV28 to TRBJ1-5; 8 bases align to TRBD1. This CDR3 has 18 amino acids. V shed 4 bases, J shed 4 bases, and the junction held 15 bases outside the gene matches. Germline V CDR1 and CDR2: MDHEN, SYDVKM. The CDR3 protein is CASSSYPTGTGLNQPQHF. The CDR3 DNA sequence: TGTGCCAGCAGTTCCTACCCGACCGGGACAGGTTTGAATCAGCCCCAGCATTTT.

The chain uses TRBV7-9 and TRBJ2-6; tentative D call: TRBD1 (5 bases). The CDR3 runs 15 residues. V was clipped by 0 bases and J by 8 bases, with 11 bases between them. Per the germline V gene, CDR1 is SEHNR and CDR2 is FQNEAQ (reference sequence). DNA for the CDR3: TGTGCCAGCAGCTTAGCCGGACATGACTCCAACGTCCTGACTTTC. This codes for CASSLAGHDSNVLTF.

CDR3 sequence: CATSGQTGRRVNEQFF. The CDR3 region has the DNA TGTGCCACCAGCGGACAGACAGGGAGAAGAGTCAATGAGCAGTTCTTC. The rearrangement links TRBV15 to TRBJ2-1; 7 bases map to TRBD1. V lost 5 bases to trimming and J lost 6 bases; unmatched junction nucleotides: 13. This CDR3 spans 16 amino acids. Germline-derived CDR1 and CDR2 are LNHNV and YYDKDF (reference sequence).